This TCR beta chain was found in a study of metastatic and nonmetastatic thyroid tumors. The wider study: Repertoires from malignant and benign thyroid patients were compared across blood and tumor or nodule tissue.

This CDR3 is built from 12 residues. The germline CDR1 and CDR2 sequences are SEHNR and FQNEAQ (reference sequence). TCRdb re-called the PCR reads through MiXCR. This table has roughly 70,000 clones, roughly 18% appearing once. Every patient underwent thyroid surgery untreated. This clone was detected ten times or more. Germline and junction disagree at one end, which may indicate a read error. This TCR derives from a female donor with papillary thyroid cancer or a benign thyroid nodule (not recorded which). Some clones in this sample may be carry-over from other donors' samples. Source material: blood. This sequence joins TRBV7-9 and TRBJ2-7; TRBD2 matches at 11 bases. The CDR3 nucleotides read TGTGCCAGCAGCCCAGAGACTAGCGGGACTAACTTC. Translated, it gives CASSPETSGTNF.